This T cell receptor (beta chain) was retrieved from a study of T cells in Graves' hyperthyroidism and ophthalmopathy. Study-level points and caveats: A model of 13 V-J features distinguished ophthalmopathy from stable hyperthyroidism. Most clonotypes expanded in thyroid above 0.001 were likewise present in blood.

The sample holds a few counts of this clonotype. Its antigen is currently unknown. Patients were excluded for uncontrolled infection, other autoimmune disease, pregnancy or lactation. Trimming left V 5 bases short and J 0 bases short, with 7 bases between. The CDR3 sequence is 13 residues long. Germline assignment: CDR1 SGHTA and CDR2 FQGTGA. Using RNA transcripts as the source, TCR beta CDR3 regions were amplified. First-round RT-PCR of the TCR CDR3 relied on the HTBI primer set. One entry per CDR3 protein results from TCRdb running MiXCR on the multiplex PCR reads. The sample carries roughly 510,000 distinct CDR3 sequences, approximately 48% recorded once.

This chain connects TRBV7-3 to TRBJ2-5, with D possibly matching TRBD2 (5 bases). This clonotype was sampled from an adult woman with Graves' disease, either hyperthyroidism or ophthalmopathy (not recorded which). Sequenced sample: peripheral blood or thyroid tissue (not recorded which). CDR3: CASSPGNQETQYF. CDR3 DNA sequence: TGTGCCAGCAGCCCGGGGAACCAAGAGACCCAGTACTTC.